One T cell receptor beta chain is described in this entry. This record comes from a study of blood T cell repertoires in COVID-19. V gave up 5 bases and J gave up 4 bases; unmatched junction bases: 9. CDR1 SGHVS and CDR2 FNYEAQ come from the germline V gene. The CDR3 covers 16 residues. Profiled with immunoSEQ multiplex PCR; TCRdb holds only in-frame clones, not every one. The sample holds tens of thousands of clones, 88% seen once. This sequence originates from a woman in her seventies with acute or convalescent COVID-19. Sample: peripheral blood. This sequence joins TRBV7-6 and TRBJ2-7; 12 nucleotides line up with TRBD1. The CDR3 nucleotides read TGTGCCAGCAGCCCCCCCGGGGGACAGGGGGCTTACGAGCAGTACTTC. Amino acid sequence: CASSPPGGQGAYEQYF.